This T cell receptor beta chain emerged from a study of blood T cell repertoires in COVID-19. For the study at large: Sources were T cells, B-cell-depleted T cells, or PBMCs; the material itself was cDNA or gDNA.

Method: immunoSEQ multiplex PCR; TCRdb's copy keeps in-frame clones and lacks some. Of 400,000 to 500,000 clones listed, more than 70% were seen once; the top ten hold about 1.5%. Trimming removed 5 bases at V and 0 bases at J, with 8 bases between. The CDR3 sequence is 13 residues long. Germline V gene lookup returns CDR1 GTSNPN and CDR2 SVGIG (reference sequence). Sequencing was performed on PBMCs or T cells enriched from blood (not recorded which). The sequence came from a woman under 30 who had been exposed to COVID-19. The chain uses TRBV30 and TRBJ1-3; D not certain. The CDR3 DNA is TGTGCCTGGCCCTCGGTCTCTGGAAACACCATATATTTT. Translating it yields CAWPSVSGNTIYF.